This is a list of T cell receptor beta chains from one sample in a study of OX40 agonist ivuxolimab in advanced cancers. Only in-frame clones appear in the TCRdb table, and some are missing; sequencing was by immunoSEQ multiplex PCR. The sample has about 86,000 clones; about 90% are singletons. Here the sequenced sample was CD4+ or CD8+ T cells sorted from blood, taken in a trial of the OX40 agonist ivuxolimab. Receptor source: an adult with an advanced solid tumor such as melanoma, head and neck, liver or kidney cancer. CDR3s include the opening cysteine and the closing phenylalanine or tryptophan. Fields, in order: CDR3 protein, V gene, J gene, clone size. Clone size is stated in some rows and not others, as once, few, many or a class when expanded.

CDR3aa: CASSPRVRDQETQYF
v_gene: TRBV18
j_gene: TRBJ2-5
abundance: once

CDR3aa: CASSSQGFANEKLFF
v_gene: TRBV7-2
j_gene: TRBJ1-4
abundance: .

CDR3aa: CASSPRPLAGGPSNEQFF
v_gene: TRBV4-1
j_gene: TRBJ2-1
abundance: .

CDR3aa: CASSVGGSDYEQYF
v_gene: TRBV9
j_gene: TRBJ2-7
abundance: .

CDR3aa: CASSLFGTGNEQYF
v_gene: TRBV28
j_gene: TRBJ2-7
abundance: .

CDR3aa: CASTLRLAGPYEQYF
v_gene: TRBV28
j_gene: TRBJ2-7
abundance: .

CDR3aa: CAWSVRGLQPQHF
v_gene: TRBV30
j_gene: TRBJ1-5
abundance: .

CDR3aa: CASSVRTGARAFF
v_gene: TRBV9
j_gene: TRBJ1-1
abundance: .

CDR3aa: CSVRSDTQYF
v_gene: TRBV29-1
j_gene: TRBJ2-3
abundance: .

CDR3aa: CASSPPHDLYGYTF
v_gene: TRBV18
j_gene: TRBJ1-2
abundance: .

CDR3aa: CASSLGTEHKLGETQYF
v_gene: TRBV27
j_gene: TRBJ2-5
abundance: .

CDR3aa: CASSRGQSSYEQYF
v_gene: TRBV5-1
j_gene: TRBJ2-7
abundance: .

CDR3aa: CASSSGSSGELFF
v_gene: TRBV5-4
j_gene: TRBJ2-2
abundance: .

CDR3aa: CASSVGQSSYEQYF
v_gene: TRBV5-1
j_gene: TRBJ2-7
abundance: once

CDR3aa: CASSYLGTDGYTF
v_gene: TRBV6-6
j_gene: TRBJ1-2
abundance: .

CDR3aa: CASGKDSTSTDTQYF
v_gene: TRBV5-1
j_gene: TRBJ2-3
abundance: .

CDR3aa: CASSYSRQNTGELFF
v_gene: TRBV6-5
j_gene: TRBJ2-2
abundance: once

CDR3aa: CASSLVGGEQFF
v_gene: TRBV7-9
j_gene: TRBJ2-1
abundance: .

CDR3aa: CASRATSGRGYTQYF
v_gene: TRBV28
j_gene: TRBJ2-3
abundance: .

CDR3aa: CASSVEPEDSGYGYTF
v_gene: TRBV9
j_gene: TRBJ1-2
abundance: .

CDR3aa: CASSIAGGYNEQFF
v_gene: TRBV27
j_gene: TRBJ2-1
abundance: .

CDR3aa: CASSQAGMETQYF
v_gene: TRBV4-2
j_gene: TRBJ2-5
abundance: .

CDR3aa: CASTPPDTSTYEQYF
v_gene: TRBV5-1
j_gene: TRBJ2-7
abundance: .

CDR3aa: CASSIRGRGTYEQYF
v_gene: TRBV19
j_gene: TRBJ2-7
abundance: .

CDR3aa: CASSLIQTGTDTQYF
v_gene: TRBV11-2
j_gene: TRBJ2-3
abundance: .

CDR3aa: CASSQEEVSSYNSPLHF
v_gene: TRBV4-2
j_gene: TRBJ1-6
abundance: .

CDR3aa: CASSSLWDRGYGYTF
v_gene: TRBV6-5
j_gene: TRBJ1-2
abundance: .

CDR3aa: CASSLDQGGGYTF
v_gene: TRBV11-2
j_gene: TRBJ1-2
abundance: .

CDR3aa: CASSLGRGYTEAFF
v_gene: TRBV7-2
j_gene: TRBJ1-1
abundance: .

CDR3aa: CASSYGTSGDTQYF
v_gene: TRBV6-5
j_gene: TRBJ2-3
abundance: .

CDR3aa: CASSGQGAGGELFF
v_gene: TRBV7-6
j_gene: TRBJ2-2
abundance: .

CDR3aa: CASAPLRDSGELFF
v_gene: TRBV30
j_gene: TRBJ2-2
abundance: .

CDR3aa: CASSSSNEQYF
v_gene: TRBV6-6
j_gene: TRBJ2-7
abundance: .

CDR3aa: CASSVAGTSGRPSTGELFF
v_gene: TRBV9
j_gene: TRBJ2-2
abundance: .

CDR3aa: CASSLLGYF
v_gene: TRBV5-8
j_gene: TRBJ2-7
abundance: once

CDR3aa: CASSLLAGGNQPQHF
v_gene: TRBV28
j_gene: TRBJ1-5
abundance: .

CDR3aa: CASSTTSGSYNEQFF
v_gene: TRBV6-4
j_gene: TRBJ2-1
abundance: .

CDR3aa: CASSPRYYEQYF
v_gene: TRBV7-9
j_gene: TRBJ2-7
abundance: .

CDR3aa: CASSLQGREAFF
v_gene: TRBV7-9
j_gene: TRBJ1-1
abundance: .

CDR3aa: CASSQRPESKANYGYTF
v_gene: TRBV14
j_gene: TRBJ1-2
abundance: .

CDR3aa: CASSLRAQGPTSTDTQYF
v_gene: TRBV21-1
j_gene: TRBJ2-3
abundance: once

CDR3aa: CASSPTRGQEAFF
v_gene: TRBV4-2
j_gene: TRBJ1-1
abundance: .

CDR3aa: CASQAVSTTGQGRVFF
v_gene: TRBV7-2
j_gene: TRBJ1-4
abundance: .

CDR3aa: CASSLRRGETQYF
v_gene: TRBV7-3
j_gene: TRBJ2-5
abundance: .

CDR3aa: CASSLLATAPFHEQYF
v_gene: TRBV5-6
j_gene: TRBJ2-7
abundance: .

CDR3aa: CASSLGDRVYEQYF
v_gene: TRBV5-4
j_gene: .
abundance: once

CDR3aa: CASSQDPLGGLNTEAFF
v_gene: TRBV4-1
j_gene: TRBJ1-1
abundance: .

CDR3aa: CASSPLLSPGRSNYGYTF
v_gene: TRBV4-1
j_gene: TRBJ1-2
abundance: .

CDR3aa: CASSLAGGQATYNEQFF
v_gene: TRBV5-4
j_gene: TRBJ2-1
abundance: .

CDR3aa: CASGPLQETQYF
v_gene: TRBV27
j_gene: TRBJ2-5
abundance: .

CDR3aa: CASRSSGDSTDTQYF
v_gene: TRBV6-5
j_gene: TRBJ2-3
abundance: .

CDR3aa: CASSSKDRGLYNEQFF
v_gene: TRBV27
j_gene: TRBJ2-1
abundance: .

CDR3aa: CASSLDLGAYNEQFF
v_gene: TRBV7-2
j_gene: TRBJ2-1
abundance: once

CDR3aa: CSVEGQGVSGNTIYF
v_gene: TRBV29-1
j_gene: TRBJ1-3
abundance: .

CDR3aa: CAWIGGDTQYF
v_gene: TRBV30
j_gene: TRBJ2-3
abundance: .

CDR3aa: CASSWNILAGGPNEQFF
v_gene: TRBV5-1
j_gene: TRBJ2-1
abundance: .

CDR3aa: CASSAGGAPYTDTQYF
v_gene: TRBV9
j_gene: TRBJ2-3
abundance: .

CDR3aa: CASSLFVLADNEQFF
v_gene: TRBV11-3
j_gene: TRBJ2-1
abundance: .

CDR3aa: CASSTTGTSGRILANVLTF
v_gene: TRBV27
j_gene: TRBJ2-6
abundance: .